These 19 T cell receptor beta chains originate from one sample sequenced in a study of T cell changes during pregnancy in multiple sclerosis. Clones were read by immunoSEQ multiplex PCR, and TCRdb kept only the in-frame ones, dropping some. The data contain tens of thousands of clones, over 85% of them singletons. This sample comprised CD4+ T cells from peripheral blood mononuclear cells, obtained after pregnancy. These TCRs come from a female donor with multiple sclerosis, enrolled in a pregnancy study.

The chain combines TRBV19 with TRBJ2-3; D gene uncertain. The CDR3 sequence is 15 residues long. Germline V gene data show CDR1 as LNHDA and CDR2 as SQIVND (reference sequence). Trimming shortened V by 3 bases and J by 0 bases, and 10 bases separated the two germline ends. In DNA, the CDR3 is TGTGCCAGTAGTATTTCGGCAGGTAGCACAGATACGCAGTATTTT. As protein: CASSISAGSTDTQYF.

The chain employs TRBV7-9 and TRBJ2-1; 7 bases are shared with TRBD2. CDR1 SEHNR and CDR2 FQNEAQ come from the germline V gene (reference sequence). The V and J ends lost 1 base and 3 bases, in that order; junction bases with no gene match: 12. The CDR3 runs to 18 residues. The CDR3 bases are TGTGCCAGCAGCTTAGGTTTCGGGCTAGCGGATCACTACAATGAGCAGTTCTTC. This sequence encodes CASSLGFGLADHYNEQFF.

This clone was seen just once. The rearrangement links TRBV19 to TRBJ1-4; D unclear. Between the trimmed V and J ends, which lost 4 bases and 8 bases, there was a span of 11 bases. Germline V gene data show CDR1 as LNHDA and CDR2 as SQIVND (reference sequence). This CDR3 region has 13 residues. The CDR3 DNA reads TGTGCCAGTAGTACTCGGCGGGGAGAAAAACTGTTTTTT. This sequence encodes CASSTRRGEKLFF.

The gene calls are TRBV27 and TRBJ2-1, with D possibly being TRBD2 (6 bases). The CDR3 length is 14 residues. Trimming took off 7 bases at V and 1 base at J, with 11 bases between the two ends. Germline V CDR1 and CDR2: MNHEY, SMNVEV (reference sequence). CDR3 nucleotide sequence: TGTGCCAGCATGATGCGGGGATCCTACAATGAGCAGTTCTTC. Translated, it gives CASMMRGSYNEQFF.

The chain employs TRBV7-9 and TRBJ1-1; 10 bases are a match to TRBD1. Trimming took 2 bases from V and 0 from J; bases not matched to a gene: 9. The germline V gene has CDR1 SEHNR and CDR2 FQNEAQ (reference sequence). The CDR3 is 18 residues long. This chain's CDR3 is CASSLLGDRGVMNTEAFF. The CDR3 DNA follows: TGTGCCAGCAGCTTATTGGGGGACAGGGGTGTCATGAACACTGAAGCTTTCTTT.

The chain has TRBV7-9 and TRBJ2-3; 10 bases are shared with TRBD2. CDR3 length: 18 amino acids. The V and J ends lost 3 bases and 0 bases, in that order; junction bases with no gene match: 9. Germline V gene lookup returns CDR1 SEHNR and CDR2 FQNEAQ (reference sequence). The CDR3 DNA reads as TGTGCCAGCAGCTTTGGGACCGGACTAGCGGCTAGCACAGATACGCAGTATTTT. As protein: CASSFGTGLAASTDTQYF.

Only one count was recorded for this clone. This chain uses TRBV28 with TRBJ2-7, with TRBD1 identical over 8 bases. The CDR3 sequence is 15 residues long. Germline loops: CDR1 MDHEN, CDR2 SYDVKM. V gave up 6 bases and J gave up 3 bases; unmatched junction bases: 10. The CDR3 loop is CASSGPGQAIYEQYF. The DNA of the CDR3 is TGTGCCAGCAGCGGTCCGGGACAGGCTATCTACGAGCAGTACTTC.

This chain joins TRBV2 and TRBJ1-5, with a weak D call TRBD1 (6 bases). Trimming removed 6 bases from V and 3 bases from J, with 12 bases in between. CDR3 length: 14 residues. Germline assignment: CDR1 SNHLY and CDR2 FYNNEI. The CDR3 region has the DNA TGTGCCAGCAGGGACAGAAGGTTCAATCAGCCCCAGCATTTT. This gives the protein CASRDRRFNQPQHF.

The V and J genes are TRBV28 and TRBJ2-7; 9 bases fit TRBD2. The germline CDR1 and CDR2 sequences are MDHEN and SYDVKM. The junction had 11 bases not matched to a gene; V was cut back by 2 bases and J by 3 bases. CDR3 size: 17 residues. The CDR3 protein is CASSLAGGRLSGYEQYF. The CDR3 coding sequence is TGTGCCAGCAGTTTAGCGGGAGGGCGCTTATCAGGCTACGAGCAGTACTTC.

V and J are TRBV29-1 and TRBJ2-1; D is perhaps TRBD2 (6 bases). V gave up 4 bases and J gave up 2 bases, with 9 bases separating them. Germline CDR1 and CDR2: SQVTM and ANQGSEA. This CDR3 is built from 13 residues. CDR3 loop: CSVGGLAYNEQFF. The CDR3 DNA is TGCAGCGTTGGGGGACTTGCCTACAATGAGCAGTTCTTC.

The rearrangement joins TRBV11-2 to TRBJ1-1; D perhaps matches TRBD1 (6 bases). The germline V gene has CDR1 SGHAT and CDR2 FQNNGV. This CDR3 is 11 amino acids long. V was shortened by 5 bases and J by 8 bases, with 9 bases between the two germline ends. In DNA, the CDR3 is TGTGCCAGCAGCCCAGGGACAGAAGCTTTCTTT. It translates to CASSPGTEAFF.

V gene TRBV6-5 combines with J gene TRBJ1-4; tentative D call: TRBD1 (5 bases). Germline values: CDR1 MNHEY, CDR2 SVGAGI. V lost 6 bases and J 7 bases, leaving 15 bases between the germline ends. This CDR3 has 14 amino acids. The CDR3, as DNA: TGTGCCAGCAGCCCCGGGGGGGGAAGTGAAAAACTGTTTTTT. This translates into CASSPGGGSEKLFF.

This clone appeared once. The chain uses TRBV11-1 and TRBJ2-1; 8 bases map to TRBD2. Germline trimming cut 5 bases from V and 6 bases from J; bases unmatched to any gene: 9. Germline lookup yields CDR1 SGHAT and CDR2 FQDESV (reference sequence). The CDR3 covers 15 residues. The CDR3 reads CASSTGTSGINEQFF. The CDR3 bases are TGTGCCAGCAGCACGGGCACTAGCGGAATCAATGAGCAGTTCTTC.

Here the CDR3 reads CASSQVVESQYF. CDR3 DNA: TGTGCCAGCAGCCAAGTCGTGGAGTCCCAGTATTTT. This rearrangement joins TRBV14 to TRBJ2-3; no clear D. The ends were cut back, 1 base at V and 12 bases at J, with 11 bases in the middle. Germline V gene lookup returns CDR1 SGHDN and CDR2 FVKESK. The CDR3 spans 12 residues.

This chain uses TRBV14 with TRBJ2-2; unclear D gene. CDR1 and CDR2 from the germline V gene are SGHDN and FVKESK. CDR3 length: 13 residues. V was trimmed by 4 bases and J by 6 bases, leaving 9 bases between them. CDR3 region: CASSLNLAGELFF. In DNA, the CDR3 is TGTGCCAGCAGCCTCAACTTAGCCGGGGAGCTGTTTTTT.

The V gene is TRBV28, the J gene TRBJ2-1, with TRBD2 as a possible D gene (5 bases). Germline V gene data show CDR1 as MDHEN and CDR2 as SYDVKM. Trimming left V 7 bases short and J 4 bases short, with 8 bases between. The CDR3 sequence is 12 residues long. CDR3 in DNA: TGTGCCAGCACCGGGGATTACAATGAGCAGTTCTTC. Its protein is CASTGDYNEQFF.

This chain connects TRBV7-6 to TRBJ2-7, with D perhaps matching TRBD2 (6 bases). The CDR3 is made up of 14 amino acids. Trimming removed 1 base at V and 11 bases at J, with 18 bases between. Germline CDR1 and CDR2: SGHVS and FNYEAQ. The CDR3 region is CASSLGPGTGGEYF. Written as DNA, the CDR3 is TGTGCCAGCAGCTTAGGGCCCGGGACTGGTGGGGAGTACTTC. Full variable domain (remainder filled in from reference TRBV7-6 and TRBJ2-7): GAGVSQSPRYKVTKRGQDVALRCDPISGHVSLYWYRQALGQGPEFLTYFNYEAQQDKSGLPNDRFSAERPEGSISTLTIQRTEQRDSAMYRCASSLGPGTGGEYFGPGTRLTVT.

The J gene is TRBJ1-1, the V gene TRBV2, with unresolved D. CDR3 length: 12 residues. Trimming stripped 3 bases from V and 5 bases from J, with 7 bases between. CDR1 and CDR2 from the germline V gene are SNHLY and FYNNEI. This CDR3 reads CASSEGGTEAFF. CDR3 coding DNA: TGTGCCAGCAGTGAGGGAGGGACTGAAGCTTTCTTT.

The chain uses TRBV7-8 and TRBJ2-1; 8 nucleotides align to TRBD2. This CDR3 spans 17 amino acids. V was clipped by 5 bases and J by 0 bases; unmatched bases: 9. Germline-derived CDR1 and CDR2 are SGHVS and FQNEAQ. Written as DNA, the CDR3 is TGTGCCAGCAGCGCCCAACCGGGACTAGGCTCCTACAATGAGCAGTTCTTC. Translation gives CASSAQPGLGSYNEQFF. Together with reference TRBV7-8 and TRBJ2-1, the CDR3 gives the full variable domain: GAGVSQSPRYKVAKRGQDVALRCDPISGHVSLFWYQQALGQGPEFLTYFQNEAQLDKSGLPSDRFFAERPEGSVSTLKIQRTQQEDSAVYLCASSAQPGLGSYNEQFFGPGTRLTVL.